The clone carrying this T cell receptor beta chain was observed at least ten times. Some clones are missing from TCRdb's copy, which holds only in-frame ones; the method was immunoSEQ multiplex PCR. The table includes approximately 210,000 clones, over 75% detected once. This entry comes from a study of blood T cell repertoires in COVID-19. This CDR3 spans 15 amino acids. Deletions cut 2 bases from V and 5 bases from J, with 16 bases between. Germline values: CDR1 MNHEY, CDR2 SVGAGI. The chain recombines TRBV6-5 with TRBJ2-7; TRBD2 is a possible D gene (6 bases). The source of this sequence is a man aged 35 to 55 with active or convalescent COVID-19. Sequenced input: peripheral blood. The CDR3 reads CASSYTWGAGNEQYF. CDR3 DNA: TGTGCCAGCAGTTACACATGGGGAGCGGGCAACGAGCAGTACTTC.